The 29 T cell receptor beta chains given below trace back to one sample, sequenced in a study of Tregs in tolerant kidney transplant recipients. Sequenced by immunoSEQ multiplex PCR; TCRdb stores in-frame clones only, minus some. This repertoire includes roughly 2,400 clones. Recipients received nonmyeloablative bone marrow transplants from related graft donors, with transient mixed chimerism. The sample consisted of CD8+ T cells from blood (PBMCs), taken 6 months after the transplant. The source is a human patient who received a combined kidney and bone marrow transplant. Some T cells may be provided by the graft donor.

Worth noting for this clone: The read stops 3 residues short of the end of the CDR3; the missing end is completed from the germline J gene. The V call is TRBV2, the J call TRBJ1-1; D might be TRBD1 (6 bases). This CDR3 is 14 amino acids long. V lost 2 bases and J lost 3, with 10 bases in between. Germline V gene data show CDR1 as SNHLY and CDR2 as FYNNEI. The CDR3 DNA, read in part, is TGTGCCAGCAGTGAATTACAGGGCTACACTGAA. Protein sequence: CASSELQGYTE. The full CDR3 protein is CASSELQGYTEAFF.

About this clone itself: The read falls 3 residues short of the CDR3 end, and the missing part is taken from the germline J gene. The chain carries TRBV29-1 and TRBJ2-7, with D tentatively TRBD2 (7 bases). Trimming took off 2 bases at V and 2 bases at J, with 25 bases between the two ends. From germline, CDR1 is SQVTM and CDR2 ANQGSEA. The CDR3 covers 18 residues. The CDR3 DNA, read in part, is TGCAGCGTTGAATTTGGGGGCATGCGACTAGCAGATGCCTACGAG. Protein sequence: CSVEFGGMRLADAYE. The full CDR3 sequence reads CSVEFGGMRLADAYEQYF.

As to this clone: The read terminates 3 residues ahead of where the CDR3 ends, so the germline J gene completes it. J is TRBJ2-1 and V is TRBV2; 10 bases are a match to TRBD2. The CDR3 is 19 amino acids. Germline V gives CDR1 SNHLY, CDR2 FYNNEI. V gave up 7 bases and J gave up 0 bases; unmatched junction bases: 15. The CDR3 region is CASIRSGRASMSSYNEQFF. The CDR3 DNA, read in part, is TGTGCCAGCATTCGAAGCGGGAGGGCCTCCATGAGCTCCTACAATGAG.

Comments on this clone: With the read ending 3 residues before the CDR3 end, the germline J gene is used to fill in that end. The rearrangement joins TRBV27 to TRBJ2-1, with 7 positions matching TRBD2. CDR3 length: 15 amino acids. CDR1 and CDR2 (germline): MNHEY, SMNVEV (reference sequence). Germline trimming cut 7 bases from V and 2 bases from J; bases unmatched to any gene: 8. The CDR3 spells CASTISGTAYNEQFF. The covered CDR3 bases are TGTGCCAGCACTATAAGCGGGACCGCCTACAATGAG.

This chain's CDR3 is CASSSTSGRAKLPYEQYF. Partial CDR3 DNA: TGTGCCAGCAGTTCTACTAGCGGGAGGGCCAAGCTGCCCTACGAG. V is TRBV27 and J is TRBJ2-7; TRBD2 matches 13 bases. Read coverage stops 3 residues before the CDR3 terminus; the germline J gene supplies the remainder. This CDR3 region has 18 residues. Trimming took 4 bases from V and 2 from J; bases not matched to a gene: 11. Germline assignment: CDR1 MNHEY and CDR2 SMNVEV (reference sequence).

The sequenced part of the CDR3 DNA is TGCAGTGCTTCCCCGGGACTAGCGGATATAGATACG. Translation gives CSASPGLADIDT. In full, the CDR3 is CSASPGLADIDTQYF. The chain recombines TRBV20-1 with TRBJ2-3; 11 bases line up with TRBD2. The read ends 3 residues early relative to the CDR3; the germline J gene fills the gap. The CDR3 sequence is 15 residues long. The ends lost 5 bases at V and 5 bases at J; junction bases unmatched: 9. The germline V gene encodes CDR1 DFQATT and CDR2 SNEGSKA (reference sequence).

About this clone itself: The missing CDR3 end, 3 residues past where the read stops, is filled in from the germline J gene. V is TRBV10-2 and J is TRBJ1-2; D ambiguous. CDR1 WSHSY and CDR2 SAAADI come from the germline V gene. Trimming stripped 5 bases from V and 4 bases from J, with 11 bases between. This CDR3 is built from 13 residues. The CDR3 reads CASSLGPFYGYTF. The CDR3 DNA, read in part, is TGCGCCAGCAGTTTAGGGCCCTTCTATGGC.

As for this clone: Read data end 3 residues before the CDR3 end; the end is taken from the germline J gene. The chain is built from TRBV28 and TRBJ1-1, with a weak D call TRBD1 (5 bases). CDR3 length equals 14 residues. V lost 3 bases to trimming and J lost 5 bases, with 13 bases between them. In germline, CDR1 is MDHEN, CDR2 SYDVKM. The covered CDR3 bases are TGTGCCAGCAGTTTCACCCGGGGGAGGACTGAA. Protein product: CASSFTRGRTE. The whole CDR3 region reads CASSFTRGRTEAFF.

Partial CDR3 DNA: TGCAGTGCTAGTCTTAGCGGGAGGGCCGGTGAGACC. Translating it yields CSASLSGRAGET. The entire CDR3 sequence reads CSASLSGRAGETQYF. The chain is built from TRBV20-1 and TRBJ2-5; TRBD2 aligns across 11 bases. The read gets to within 3 residues of the CDR3 end, and the germline J gene fills in the rest. V lost 3 bases and J lost 5; bases outside the gene matches: 8. The CDR3 runs to 15 residues. Germline loops: CDR1 DFQATT, CDR2 SNEGSKA (reference sequence).

Comments on this clone: The read finishes 3 residues shy of the CDR3 end, and the germline J gene is used to complete it. The genes are TRBV19 and TRBJ2-1; no reliable D call. V was pared by 3 bases and J by 8 bases, with 11 bases between. The germline gives CDR1 LNHDA, CDR2 SQIVND (reference sequence). The CDR3 length is 13 residues. Here the CDR3 reads CASSMAGWDEQFF. The DNA read from the CDR3 is TGTGCCAGTAGTATGGCAGGTTGGGATGAG.

A word on this clone: Sequencing ends 3 residues short of the CDR3 end; the germline J gene provides the rest. This chain connects TRBV2 to TRBJ2-7; 14 bases map to TRBD2. Germline CDR1 and CDR2: SNHLY and FYNNEI. V shed 8 bases and J 0 bases; nucleotides not matched to a gene: 0. The CDR3 length is 14 residues. Here the CDR3 reads CASGLAGGSYEQYF. The CDR3 DNA, read in part, is TGTGCCAGCGGACTAGCGGGAGGCTCCTACGAG.

This clone is medium-sized by frequency. CDR3: CASSWGQGANVLTF. Partial CDR3 DNA: TGTGCCAGCAGCTGGGGGCAAGGGGCCAACGTC. The chain recombines TRBV5-6 with TRBJ2-6, with TRBD1 as a possible D gene (6 bases). With the read ending 3 residues before the CDR3 end, the germline J gene is used to fill in that end. The CDR3 has 14 residues. Trimming pared 3 bases from V and 4 bases from J, leaving 8 bases between. CDR1 SGHDT and CDR2 YYEEEE come from the germline V gene.

Comment on this clone: The sequence runs out 3 residues before the end of the CDR3; the remainder is reconstructed from the germline J gene. The rearrangement uses TRBV4-2 and TRBJ2-1; 8 bases map to TRBD1. Germline assignment: CDR1 LGHNA and CDR2 YNFKEQ. The CDR3 runs 20 residues. J was trimmed by 5 bases and V by 3 bases; bases with no gene match: 21. The part of the CDR3 DNA that was read is TGTGCCAGCAGCCACCTCCTTCCCTCAGGGGGCATGATCCGGGACAATGAG. This gives the protein CASSHLLPSGGMIRDNE. The full CDR3 is CASSHLLPSGGMIRDNEQFF.

The sequenced CDR3 bases are TGTGCCAGCAGTGACGAATTCCAGGGATAC. The encoded protein is CASSDEFQGY. Given in full, the CDR3 is CASSDEFQGYYTF. The gene calls are TRBV6-1 and TRBJ1-2; tentative D call: TRBD1 (5 bases). Sequencing ends 3 residues short of the CDR3 end; the germline J gene provides the rest. The germline V gene encodes CDR1 MNHNS and CDR2 SASEGT. The CDR3 loop spans 13 amino acids.

To note about this clone: The read ends 3 residues early relative to the CDR3; the germline J gene fills the gap. The chain recombines TRBV4-1 with TRBJ2-1; TRBD2 agrees at 13 bases. Germline CDR1 reads MGHRA; CDR2 reads YSYEKL. The J segment lost 7 bases and the V segment lost 0 bases, leaving 3 bases of the junction unmatched. CDR3 length: 16 residues. The CDR3: CASSQEGTSGTNEQFF. The CDR3 DNA, read in part, is TGCGCCAGCAGCCAAGAAGGGACTAGCGGGACAAATGAG.

As to this clone: The CDR3 is cut off 3 residues early in the read; its end comes from the germline J gene. The gene calls are TRBV5-1 and TRBJ1-6; tentatively, D is TRBD1 (5 bases). CDR3 length: 14 amino acids. Germline V gene data show CDR1 as SGHRS and CDR2 as YFSETQ. V was clipped by 6 bases and J by 3 bases, with 10 bases between them. CDR3 DNA (partial): TGCGCCAGCACCTGGGGGGACTATAATTCACCC. Translating it yields CASTWGDYNSP. The full CDR3 reads CASTWGDYNSPLHF. Combining the CDR3 with reference TRBV5-1 and TRBJ1-6 gives the whole variable domain KAGVTQTPRYLIKTRGQQVTLSCSPISGHRSVSWYQQTPGQGLQFLFEYFSETQRNKGNFPGRFSGRQFSNSRSEMNVSTLELGDSALYLCASTWGDYNSPLHFGNGTRLTVT.

Worth noting for this clone: The read finishes 3 residues shy of the CDR3 end, and the germline J gene is used to complete it. The V call is TRBV10-3, the J call TRBJ1-6, with D tentatively TRBD1 (6 bases). CDR1 and CDR2 from the germline V gene are ENHRY and SYGVKD. V was clipped by 2 bases and J by 10 bases, with 12 bases between them. The CDR3 is made up of 14 amino acids. The CDR3 DNA, read in part, is TGTGCCATCAGTGAGACAGGGTTAGAATCACCC. It encodes CAISETGLESP. The complete CDR3 protein is CAISETGLESPLHF.

CDR3 region: CASSPWDRVGYNEQFF. The DNA read from the CDR3 is TGTGCCAGCTCACCCTGGGACAGGGTGGGGTACAATGAG. The chain couples TRBV18 to TRBJ2-1; 9 bases align to TRBD1. The CDR3 end lies 3 residues beyond the end of the read and is filled in from the germline J gene. J lost 4 bases, V lost 3 bases, and 7 bases had no gene match. This CDR3 has 16 residues. Germline V gene sequence: CDR1 KGHSH, CDR2 LQKENI. Full variable domain (remainder filled in from reference TRBV18 and TRBJ2-1): NAGVMQNPRHLVRRRGQEARLRCSPMKGHSHVYWYRQLPEEGLKFMVYLQKENIIDESGMPKERFSAEFPKEGPSILRIQQVVRGDSAAYFCASSPWDRVGYNEQFFGPGTRLTVL.

A word on this clone: The CDR3 goes on 3 residues after the read ends, and that part is filled in from the germline J gene. This chain uses TRBV5-4 with TRBJ2-1, with a weak D call TRBD2 (5 bases). Germline-derived CDR1 and CDR2 are SGHNT and YYREEE (reference sequence). The CDR3 has 12 residues. V was cut by 0 bases and J by 9 bases, with 7 bases left in between. CDR3: CASSLAAGEQFF. The sequenced part of the CDR3 DNA is TGTGCCAGCAGCTTGGCCGCGGGTGAG.

Comment on this clone: With the read ending 3 residues before the CDR3 end, the germline J gene is used to fill in that end. The gene calls are TRBV9 and TRBJ2-3; 7 bases match TRBD2. The CDR3 sequence is 14 residues long. The V gene's germline CDR1 is SGDLS and CDR2 YYNGEE. Trimming took 1 base from V and 4 from J; bases not matched to a gene: 3. CDR3 DNA (partial): TGTGCCAGCAGCGTAAGCGGGAAGGCAGATACG. This sequence encodes CASSVSGKADT. The complete CDR3 reads CASSVSGKADTQYF.

Comment on this clone: The read ends 3 residues before the CDR3 terminus; that terminus is restored from the germline J gene. The J gene is TRBJ2-5, the V gene TRBV7-9; D uncertain. Germline CDR1 is SEHNR and CDR2 is FQNEAQ (reference sequence). Between the trimmed V and J ends, which lost 4 bases and 1 base, there was a span of 10 bases. The CDR3 is made up of 14 amino acids. CDR3 protein: CASSWLRVQETQYF. The CDR3 DNA, read in part, is TGTGCCAGCAGCTGGCTCAGAGTCCAAGAGACC.

Points on this clone: Its ends do not fully match the called genes, so a read error is possible. The observed sequence ends 3 residues before the CDR3 terminus, with the missing tail filled in from the germline J gene. The gene calls are TRBV29-1 and TRBJ2-5; 14 bases agree with TRBD2. The CDR3 has 16 residues. The germline CDR1 and CDR2 sequences are SQVTM and ANQGSEA. This CDR3 is CGVGFGGLAGEETQYF. The CDR3 DNA, read in part, is TGCGGCGTTGGGTTCGGGGGACTAGCGGGAGAAGAGACC.

Of note for this clone: The read comes to an end 3 residues before the CDR3 does, leaving the germline J gene to fill in the end. This chain uses TRBV9 with TRBJ2-7; 13 bases match TRBD2. CDR3 length equals 15 residues. Germline assignment: CDR1 SGDLS and CDR2 YYNGEE. V shed 4 bases and J 5 bases; nucleotides not matched to a gene: 6. The CDR3 DNA, read in part, is TGTGCCAGCAGCACTAGCGGGAGGGCCGGAAACGAG. Its protein is CASSTSGRAGNE. The whole CDR3 region reads CASSTSGRAGNEQYF. Together with reference TRBV9 and TRBJ2-7, the CDR3 gives the full variable domain: DSGVTQTPKHLITATGQRVTLRCSPRSGDLSVYWYQQSLDQGLQFLIQYYNGEERAKGNILERFSAQQFPDLHSELNLSSLELGDSALYFCASSTSGRAGNEQYFGPGTRLTVT.

As for this clone: The read ends 3 residues shy of where the CDR3 ends; the end is completed using the germline J gene. V usage is TRBV29-1 and J usage is TRBJ2-7; 7 positions match TRBD2. Germline V gives CDR1 SQVTM, CDR2 ANQGSEA. Trimming cost V 0 bases and J 4 bases; bases outside gene matches: 15. This CDR3 region has 17 residues. The CDR3 region is CSVEDPVSAGVGYEQYF. The part of the CDR3 DNA that was read is TGCAGCGTTGAAGATCCCGTGTCGGCGGGAGTCGGTTACGAG.

On this clone itself: The CDR3 goes on 3 residues after the read ends, and that part is filled in from the germline J gene. The chain joins TRBV19 to TRBJ2-1; 10 nucleotides agree with TRBD2. Germline assignment: CDR1 LNHDA and CDR2 SQIVND (reference sequence). V trimming: 5 bases; J trimming: 0 bases; junction bases outside the gene matches: 10. There are 18 residues in the CDR3. The covered CDR3 bases are TGTGCCAGTAGTCCCACTAGCGGGGATATGAGCTCCTACAATGAG. The encoded protein is CASSPTSGDMSSYNE. In full, the CDR3 reads CASSPTSGDMSSYNEQFF.

About this clone: The read ends 3 residues shy of where the CDR3 ends; the end is completed using the germline J gene. The chain carries TRBV29-1 and TRBJ1-2; D uncertain. Trimming left V 7 bases short and J 1 base short, with 10 bases between. The CDR3 has 12 amino acids. Germline values: CDR1 SQVTM, CDR2 ANQGSEA. CDR3 bases read: TGCAGCGCCTACAGTGGTAACTATGGC. This translates into CSAYSGNYG. Given in full, the CDR3 is CSAYSGNYGYTF.

To note about this clone: The missing CDR3 end, 3 residues past where the read stops, is filled in from the germline J gene. V usage is TRBV5-1 and J usage is TRBJ2-1; the match to TRBD2 covers 7 bases. V lost 2 bases and J lost 7; bases outside the gene matches: 15. This CDR3 region has 17 residues. Germline V gives CDR1 SGHRS, CDR2 YFSETQ. The sequenced CDR3 bases are TGCGCCAGCAGCTTTACAACCCGCGGGGCGGGAGTAAATGAG. Translated: CASSFTTRGAGVNE. In full, the CDR3 reads CASSFTTRGAGVNEQFF.

With respect to this clone: The read is 3 residues too short to cover the CDR3 end, so that end is filled in from the germline J gene. The genes are TRBV7-9 and TRBJ2-3; D uncertain. V lost 4 bases, J lost 6 bases, and 8 bases lay in between. The germline V gene encodes CDR1 SEHNR and CDR2 FQNEAQ (reference sequence). This CDR3 has 12 residues. The DNA read from the CDR3 is TGTGCCAGCAGCTCTCCGAGGGATACG. This encodes CASSSPRDT. The full CDR3 is CASSSPRDTQYF. Supplemented by reference TRBV7-9 and TRBJ2-3, the full variable domain reads DTGVSQNPRHKITKRGQNVTFRCDPISEHNRLYWYRQTLGQGPEFLTYFQNEAQLEKSRLLSDRFSAERPKGSFSTLEIQRTEQGDSAMYLCASSSPRDTQYFGPGTRLTVL.

Concerning this clone itself: The missing CDR3 end, 3 residues past where the read stops, is filled in from the germline J gene. The rearrangement links TRBV11-2 to TRBJ2-2; the D gene is possibly TRBD1 (6 bases). The V gene's germline CDR1 is SGHAT and CDR2 FQNNGV. The V end was cut by 3 bases, the J end by 5 bases, with 10 bases between. CDR3 length: 14 amino acids. The CDR3 loop is CASSFPTGTGELFF. The sequenced CDR3 bases are TGTGCCAGCAGCTTCCCTACAGGGACCGGGGAG.